The 9 T cell receptor beta chains presented below share a single source sample, sequenced in a study of cytomegalovirus exposure and HLA in healthy donors. Profiling relied on immunoSEQ multiplex PCR, and the TCRdb table lists in-frame clones only, not all of them. Of some 210,000 clones listed, 80% to 90% are singletons. Sequencing input: PBMCs. These receptors were taken from a woman younger than 35 in good health and CMV-seropositive.

DNA for the CDR3: TGTGCCAGCAGCGTATTCTCTTACTACGAGCAGTACTTC. Translated: CASSVFSYYEQYF. The rearrangement uses TRBV11-1 and TRBJ2-7; D gene unclear. The germline V gene encodes CDR1 SGHAT and CDR2 FQDESV (reference sequence). This CDR3 is built from 13 residues. V was cut by 5 bases and J by 3 bases, with 11 bases left in between.

The chain has TRBV7-9 and TRBJ2-7; TRBD2 matches 11 bases. V shed 3 bases and J 0 bases; nucleotides not matched to a gene: 13. CDR1 and CDR2 (germline): SEHNR, FQNEAQ (reference sequence). The CDR3 consists of 19 residues. Here the CDR3 reads CASSFRAALTSGSSYEQYF. As DNA, the CDR3 is TGTGCCAGCAGCTTTCGGGCAGCTTTAACTAGCGGGAGCTCCTACGAGCAGTACTTC.

The J gene is TRBJ2-1, the V gene TRBV6-5; no clear D gene. The V and J ends lost 6 bases and 2 bases respectively, with 11 bases between them. From germline, CDR1 is MNHEY and CDR2 SVGAGI. CDR3 length equals 14 residues. This CDR3 reads CASSLELAYNEQFF. CDR3 coding DNA: TGTGCCAGCAGCCTAGAACTTGCCTACAATGAGCAGTTCTTC.

As DNA, the CDR3 is TGTGCCAGCAGCCTAACAGGGGCCACAGATACGCAGTATTTT. Its protein is CASSLTGATDTQYF. The V gene is TRBV9, the J gene TRBJ2-3, with 7 bases aligning to TRBD1. The germline V gene encodes CDR1 SGDLS and CDR2 YYNGEE. V was clipped by 4 bases and J by 2 bases; unmatched bases: 4. The CDR3 loop spans 14 amino acids. Together with reference TRBV9 and TRBJ2-3, the CDR3 gives the full variable domain: DSGVTQTPKHLITATGQRVTLRCSPRSGDLSVYWYQQSLDQGLQFLIQYYNGEERAKGNILERFSAQQFPDLHSELNLSSLELGDSALYFCASSLTGATDTQYFGPGTRLTVL.

This clone was seen once. The genes are TRBV30 and TRBJ1-4, with D possibly being TRBD1 (5 bases). V lost 3 bases and J lost 8, with 10 bases in between. This CDR3 region has 12 residues. Germline V gives CDR1 GTSNPN, CDR2 SVGIG (reference sequence). The CDR3 protein is CAWSERGEKLFF. The DNA for the CDR3 is TGTGCCTGGAGCGAACGGGGGGAAAAACTGTTTTTT.

The V and J genes are TRBV2 and TRBJ1-5, with 7 bases fitting TRBD1. The CDR3 spans 17 residues. V was clipped by 8 bases and J by 0 bases; unmatched bases: 13. The germline gives CDR1 SNHLY, CDR2 FYNNEI. CDR3 DNA: TGTGCCAGCCACCCGGACAGGACAAGATATAGCAATCAGCCCCAGCATTTT. Residues: CASHPDRTRYSNQPQHF. Drawing the rest from reference TRBV2 and TRBJ1-5, the complete variable domain is EPEVTQTPSHQVTQMGQEVILRCVPISNHLYFYWYRQILGQKVEFLVSFYNNEISEKSEIFDDQFSVERPDGSNFTLKIRSTKLEDSAMYFCASHPDRTRYSNQPQHFGDGTRLSIL.

This CDR3 reads CASSLGRGETQYF. CDR3 nucleotides: TGTGCCAGCAGCTTAGGGAGAGGAGAGACCCAGTACTTC. V usage is TRBV7-3 and J usage is TRBJ2-5; maybe TRBD2 (5 bases). The V gene's germline CDR1 is SGHTA and CDR2 FQGTGA. This CDR3 is built from 13 residues. V dropped 2 bases and J dropped 4 bases, with 8 bases sitting between them.

The V and J genes are TRBV5-1 and TRBJ2-1, with 9 bases lining up with TRBD1. There are 16 residues in the CDR3. Germline CDR1 is SGHRS and CDR2 is YFSETQ. V was pared by 1 base and J by 8 bases, with 10 bases of the junction left unmatched. In DNA form, the CDR3 reads TGCGCCAGCAGCTTGACAACCGGGACAGGGACTGATGAGCAGTTCTTC. Translation: CASSLTTGTGTDEQFF.

V usage is TRBV2 and J usage is TRBJ2-2; a weak D match, TRBD1 (5 bases). Trimming left V 9 bases short and J 2 bases short, with 13 bases between. The CDR3 contains 14 residues. Germline CDR1 SNHLY, CDR2 FYNNEI. In nucleotides, the CDR3 is TGTGCCAGTAGGAGACAGACCAACACCGGGGAGCTGTTTTTT. Encoded protein: CASRRQTNTGELFF.